This entry lists 22 T cell receptor beta chains sequenced from one sample in a study of breast tumors, draining lymph nodes, adjacent tissues. From the multiplex PCR reads, TCRdb called clonotypes with MiXCR, one entry per CDR3 protein. The sample includes 200,000 or so distinct CDR3 sequences, roughly 29% seen only once; the top ten take roughly 4.3%. Axillary draining lymph nodes of breast cancer patients supplied the node samples. The sample was axillary lymph node tissue. These receptors originate from a female donor with breast cancer. Some clones in this sample may be carry-over from other donors' samples.

This clonotype appeared many times. The chain uses TRBV6-1 and TRBJ2-7; no reliable D call. Germline assignment: CDR1 MNHNS and CDR2 SASEGT. Trimming shortened V by 6 bases and J by 0 bases, and 12 bases separated the two germline ends. This CDR3 contains 14 residues. The CDR3 DNA reads TGTGCCAGCAGGGAAACTGTTAGCTCCTACGAGCAGTACTTC. It translates to CASRETVSSYEQYF.

This clonotype was recorded at least ten times. The V and J genes are TRBV29-1 and TRBJ2-5, with TRBD2 matching over 8 bases. Germline CDR1 SQVTM, CDR2 ANQGSEA. The J segment lost 4 bases and the V segment lost 4 bases, leaving 5 bases of the junction unmatched. This CDR3 has 13 amino acids. The CDR3 region has the DNA TGCAGCGTTGCGCTTAGCGGGGTAGAGACCCAGTACTTC. It is translated as CSVALSGVETQYF. The entire variable domain, with the rest obtained from reference TRBV29-1 and TRBJ2-5, is as follows: SAVISQKPSRDICQRGTSLTIQCQVDSQVTMMFWYRQQPGQSLTLIATANQGSEATYESGFVIDKFPISRPNLTFSTLTVSNMSPEDSSIYLCSVALSGVETQYFGPGTRLLVL.

With regard to this clonotype: The junction shows a germline mismatch at one end, possibly a read error. V and J are TRBV30 and TRBJ1-5, with a weak D call TRBD1 (6 bases). Germline CDR1 is GTSNPN and CDR2 is SVGIG (reference sequence). The CDR3 loop spans 13 amino acids. The DNA for the CDR3 is TGTGCTTGGAGCTGGGACAACAATCAGCCCCAGCATTTT. Residues: CAWSWDNNQPQHF.

This clonotype is a singleton in its sample. The chain employs TRBV6-1 and TRBJ2-5; D is unclear. This CDR3 is built from 13 residues. Trimming took off 6 bases at V and 0 bases at J, with 8 bases between the two ends. Looked up from germline, CDR1 is MNHNS and CDR2 is SASEGT. In DNA, the CDR3 is TGTGCCAGCAGGCCCCGGGACCAAGAGACCCAGTACTTC. Amino acid sequence: CASRPRDQETQYF.

The chain links TRBV19 to TRBJ1-1, with D uncertain. V lost 5 bases, J lost 5 bases, and 12 bases lay in between. The CDR3 loop spans 13 amino acids. The germline gives CDR1 LNHDA, CDR2 SQIVND (reference sequence). The CDR3 DNA sequence: TGTGCCAGTAGTGTTGAGGTGGGGACTGAAGCTTTCTTT. Translation: CASSVEVGTEAFF.

This clonotype occurred many times. The chain links TRBV11-2 to TRBJ2-2; possible D gene TRBD1, 5 bases. This CDR3 region has 14 residues. The germline V gene encodes CDR1 SGHAT and CDR2 FQNNGV. V was cut by 3 bases and J by 1 base, with 6 bases left in between. CDR3 nucleotides: TGTGCCAGCAGCTTGGACATGAACACCGGGGAGCTGTTTTTT. Its protein is CASSLDMNTGELFF. Complete variable domain (other parts from reference TRBV11-2 and TRBJ2-2): EAGVAQSPRYKIIEKRQSVAFWCNPISGHATLYWYQQILGQGPKLLIQFQNNGVVDDSQLPKDRFSAERLKGVDSTLKIQPAKLEDSAVYLCASSLDMNTGELFFGEGSRLTVL.

This clonotype was counted many times. The CDR3 DNA sequence: TGTGCCAGCAGCCCTCTGGCTAATTCACCCCTCCACTTT. Its protein is CASSPLANSPLHF. The chain is built from TRBV7-9 and TRBJ1-6, with unresolved D. Germline V gives CDR1 SEHNR, CDR2 FQNEAQ (reference sequence). The CDR3 has 13 amino acids. Between the trimmed V and J ends, which lost 5 bases and 6 bases, there was a span of 8 bases.

Notes on this clonotype: This may arise from a read error, as a much more abundant clone is one base away. This chain uses TRBV12-3 or TRBV12-4 with TRBJ1-5; the D is unclear. CDR3 length equals 13 residues. Trimming took off 2 bases at V and 6 bases at J, with 8 bases between the two ends. Here the CDR3 reads CASSLRSGQPQHF. DNA for the CDR3: TGTGCCAGCAGTTTAAGGTCCGGTCAGCCCCAGCATTTT.

Comments on this clonotype: Being one base from a much bigger clone, this may be a read error. The V call is TRBV20-1, the J call TRBJ2-1; 12 bases map to TRBD2. The CDR3 runs 13 residues. CDR1 and CDR2 (germline): DFQATT, SNEGSKA (reference sequence). In DNA form, the CDR3 reads TGCAGTGCCCTAGCGGGAGGGGGTAATGCGCAGTTCTTC. As protein: CSALAGGGNAQFF.

The V call is TRBV6-6, the J call TRBJ2-3; D is unresolved. The CDR3 contains 13 residues. Trimming stripped 7 bases from V and 3 bases from J, with 11 bases between. Germline loops: CDR1 MNHNY, CDR2 SVGAGI (reference sequence). CDR3 in amino acids: CASKRPGTDTQYF. CDR3 nucleotide sequence: TGTGCCAGCAAACGACCCGGGACAGATACGCAGTATTTT.

In this sample, this clonotype turned up once. This may arise from a read error, as a much more abundant clone is one base away. The genes are TRBV18 and TRBJ1-3; D gene uncertain. The CDR3 totals 12 residues. Germline V CDR1 and CDR2: KGHSH, LQKENI. The CDR3: CASSPPGNTMYF. DNA for the CDR3: TGTGCCAGCTCACCACCTGGAAACACCATGTATTTT.

The chain recombines TRBV6-5 with TRBJ2-7, with D possibly matching TRBD1 (7 bases). The germline gives CDR1 MNHEY, CDR2 SVGAGI. The CDR3 is 15 residues long. Between the trimmed V and J ends, which lost 6 bases and 2 bases, there was a span of 17 bases. In DNA form, the CDR3 reads TGTGCCAGCAGCCGCACTCAGGGGGGCACCTACGAGCAGTACTTC. This translates into CASSRTQGGTYEQYF.

Points on this clonotype: The conserved phenylalanine or tryptophan normally closing the CDR3 is absent here, so this likely arose from a read error. CDR3 in amino acids: CASSAVGGPEQFS. In DNA form, the CDR3 reads TGTGCCAGCAGCGCCGTGGGGGGACCCGAGCAGTTCTCC. This chain connects TRBV9 to TRBJ2-1; D might be TRBD2 (6 bases). The CDR3 is 13 residues long. The germline V gene has CDR1 SGDLS and CDR2 YYNGEE. V was trimmed by 3 bases and J by 10 bases, leaving 14 bases between them.

This clonotype was picked up many times. This chain joins TRBV4-2 and TRBJ1-6; the D is unclear. The length of the CDR3 is 14 residues. Germline CDR1 reads LGHNA; CDR2 reads YNFKEQ. V lost 0 bases, J lost 8 bases, and 8 bases lay in between. The CDR3 DNA reads as TGTGCCAGCAGCCAAGATAAACGGGATTCACCCCTCCACTTT. The encoded protein is CASSQDKRDSPLHF.

This clonotype was counted ten times or more. The chain is built from TRBV2 and TRBJ1-4; D is possibly TRBD1 (6 bases). The germline CDR1 and CDR2 sequences are SNHLY and FYNNEI. The V end lost 6 bases, the J end lost 3 bases, and 17 bases lay between the germline ends. CDR3 length: 16 residues. CDR3 bases: TGTGCCAGCAGGCCGACGGGGGCAGGAGCTAATGAAAAACTGTTTTTT. Encoded protein: CASRPTGAGANEKLFF.

This clonotype was detected many times. V gene TRBV7-2 combines with J gene TRBJ1-4; perhaps TRBD1 as D (5 bases). The CDR3 totals 13 residues. Per the germline V gene, CDR1 is SGHTA and CDR2 is FQGNSA. V shed 5 bases and J shed 11 bases, with 15 bases lying between them. This chain's CDR3 is CASSLGGVEKLFF. Written as DNA, the CDR3 is TGTGCCAGCAGCCTGGGGGGGGTAGAGAAACTGTTTTTT.

This clonotype was recorded many times. This chain joins TRBV20-1 and TRBJ2-7; 10 bases match TRBD2. The CDR3 has 14 amino acids. Germline-derived CDR1 and CDR2 are DFQATT and SNEGSKA (reference sequence). V was pared by 0 bases and J by 5 bases, with 4 bases of the junction left unmatched. This chain's CDR3 is CSARDLAGVNEQYF. In nucleotides, the CDR3 is TGCAGTGCTAGAGATCTAGCGGGGGTGAACGAGCAGTACTTC.

Points on this clonotype: The CDR3 end shows no conserved phenylalanine or tryptophan, and so a read error is likely. The DNA is omitted, as the CDR3 cannot be located on it reliably, and the CDR3 follows TCRdb's listing. The chain employs TRBV7-2 and TRBJ2-7; the table's D call TRBD2 went unverified against the DNA. From its first to its last residue, the CDR3 has 10 amino acids. The germline gives CDR1 SGHTA, CDR2 FQGNSA. CDR3 protein: CASSLARIAG.

On this clonotype: No conserved phenylalanine or tryptophan ends this CDR3, so it is likely a read error. V usage is TRBV12-3 or TRBV12-4 and J usage is TRBJ2-5, with a tentative D call TRBD2 (6 bases). The V and J ends lost 6 bases and 5 bases respectively, with 19 bases between them. CDR3 length: 15 residues. The CDR3 nucleotides are TGTGCCAGCAGCGATACGTGGCGGGGCCGGGAGACCCAGTACCTC. The encoded protein is CASSDTWRGRETQYL.

This clonotype was recorded at least ten times. The rearrangement uses TRBV6-6 and TRBJ2-1; 8 bases agree with TRBD2. J gave up 7 bases and V 4 bases, and 6 bases lay outside the gene matches. CDR3 size: 14 residues. The germline V gene encodes CDR1 MNHNY and CDR2 SVGAGI (reference sequence). CDR3 sequence reads: CASSSTGGRNEQFF. CDR3 bases: TGTGCCAGCAGTTCGACGGGGGGGCGTAATGAGCAGTTCTTC.

This clonotype came up many times. The chain links TRBV19 to TRBJ2-7; D tentatively fits TRBD1 or TRBD2 (5 bases each). This CDR3 comprises 15 residues. Germline CDR1 LNHDA, CDR2 SQIVND (reference sequence). The V and J ends lost 3 bases and 6 bases respectively, with 18 bases between them. The CDR3 region has the DNA TGTGCCAGTAGTATTGGTACGGGAACAGGAGGCGAGCAGTACTTC. It codes for CASSIGTGTGGEQYF.

This clonotype showed up many times. The rearrangement uses TRBV29-1 and TRBJ2-4, with D tentatively TRBD2 (5 bases). This CDR3 is 13 amino acids long. Germline CDR1 and CDR2: SQVTM and ANQGSEA. The V and J ends lost 2 bases and 3 bases respectively, with 8 bases between them. The CDR3 sequence: CSVELGSKNIQYF. The CDR3 DNA sequence: TGCAGCGTTGAACTAGGGAGCAAAAACATTCAGTACTTC.